Shown below are 32 T cell receptor beta chains from a single sample sequenced in a study of blood T cell repertoires in COVID-19. The method was immunoSEQ multiplex PCR; TCRdb's version includes in-frame clones alone and lacks a portion of them. The sample has about 330,000 clones, approximately 85% seen once. Sequenced sample: peripheral blood. The receptor set was obtained from a woman aged 50 to 60 with acute or convalescent COVID-19.

The V call is TRBV3-1 (or the pseudogene TRBV3-2), the J call TRBJ1-4, with D unclear. The V end lost 0 bases, the J end lost 4 bases, and 3 bases lay between the germline ends. CDR1 and CDR2 (germline): LGHDT, YNNKEL (reference sequence). This CDR3 contains 13 residues. CDR3 coding DNA: TGTGCCAGCAGCCAAGACAGTAATGAAAAACTGTTTTTT. Translating it yields CASSQDSNEKLFF.

The chain uses TRBV7-9 and TRBJ1-1; maybe TRBD1 (6 bases). Germline CDR1 and CDR2: SEHNR and FQNEAQ (reference sequence). Trimming cost V 5 bases and J 8 bases, with 30 bases left between them. The CDR3 length is 18 residues. CDR3 in DNA: TGTGCCAGCAGCCCGCTTAGTGCTTTCCGGGACACCCGATGGGAAGCTTTCTTT. It codes for CASSPLSAFRDTRWEAFF.

This clone has just one count. The V call is TRBV9, the J call TRBJ1-2; TRBD1 matches at 8 bases. In germline, CDR1 is SGDLS, CDR2 YYNGEE. The length of the CDR3 is 13 residues. J lost 12 bases, V lost 4 bases, and 11 bases had no gene match. CDR3 nucleotide sequence: TGTGCCAGCAGCTTCACCCCGACAGGGGAGAACACCTTC. Its protein product is CASSFTPTGENTF. The full variable domain, with the rest looked up from reference TRBV9 and TRBJ1-2, is DSGVTQTPKHLITATGQRVTLRCSPRSGDLSVYWYQQSLDQGLQFLIQYYNGEERAKGNILERFSAQQFPDLHSELNLSSLELGDSALYFCASSFTPTGENTFGSGTRLTVV.

Regarding this clone: The same CDR3 can be traced to other DNA sequences in this sample. The chain links TRBV14 to TRBJ1-1; D may be TRBD1 (6 bases). V shed 4 bases and J shed 1 base, with 10 bases lying between them. CDR3 length: 14 amino acids. Germline CDR1 is SGHDN and CDR2 is FVKESK. DNA for the CDR3: TGTGCCAGCAGCCCGGCAGGGGCGAACACTGAAGCTTTCTTT. This sequence encodes CASSPAGANTEAFF.

The J gene is TRBJ1-5, the V gene TRBV4-1; 7 bases are shared with TRBD1. V trimming: 4 bases; J trimming: 3 bases; junction bases outside the gene matches: 9. This CDR3 spans 16 amino acids. The germline V gene encodes CDR1 MGHRA and CDR2 YSYEKL. In nucleotides, the CDR3 is TGCGCCAGCAGCCCGGGTCCGGGACAGATCAATCAGCCCCAGCATTTT. It specifies CASSPGPGQINQPQHF.

V and J are TRBV5-1 and TRBJ2-1; TRBD2 agrees at 15 bases. The ends lost 1 base at V and 7 bases at J; junction bases unmatched: 6. Looked up from germline, CDR1 is SGHRS and CDR2 is YFSETQ. The CDR3 loop spans 17 amino acids. For the CDR3, the DNA is TGCGCCAGCAGCTTGAATACCGGGACTAGCGGGAGGAATGAGCAGTTCTTC. It translates to CASSLNTGTSGRNEQFF.

This chain connects TRBV3-1 (or the pseudogene TRBV3-2) to TRBJ2-7; 7 nucleotides match TRBD2. CDR3 length: 14 amino acids. In germline, CDR1 is LGHDT, CDR2 YNNKEL (reference sequence). The trim removed 2 bases at V and 3 bases at J, leaving 4 bases unmatched. The CDR3 bases are TGTGCCAGCAGCCAATCCGGGACTAACTACGAGCAGTACTTC. Translating gives CASSQSGTNYEQYF.

This sequence joins TRBV7-7 and TRBJ2-1; D perhaps matches TRBD2 (5 bases). CDR3 length equals 14 residues. The germline gives CDR1 SSHAT, CDR2 FNYEAQ (reference sequence). With 0 bases removed from V and 7 bases from J, the gap between germline ends came to 10 bases. This chain's CDR3 is CASSLAGVGNEQFF. CDR3 nucleotide sequence: TGTGCCAGCAGCTTAGCGGGAGTGGGGAATGAGCAGTTCTTC.

This rearrangement joins TRBV7-6 to TRBJ1-4; a possible D gene is TRBD1 (6 bases). The CDR3 extends over 17 amino acids. The V end lost 0 bases, the J end lost 0 bases, and 11 bases lay between the germline ends. Germline lookup yields CDR1 SGHVS and CDR2 FNYEAQ. CDR3 nucleotides: TGTGCCAGCAGCTTAGCGCCGGGGGGCCCAACTAATGAAAAACTGTTTTTT. It translates to CASSLAPGGPTNEKLFF.

This sequence joins TRBV11-2 and TRBJ1-4, with TRBD1 matching 8 bases. J was trimmed by 3 bases and V by 4 bases; bases with no gene match: 1. The CDR3 length is 14 residues. CDR1 SGHAT and CDR2 FQNNGV come from the germline V gene. The DNA of the CDR3 is TGTGCCAGCAGCTGGGGACAGGCTAATGAAAAACTGTTTTTT. Translating gives CASSWGQANEKLFF.

This chain joins TRBV13 and TRBJ1-1; maybe TRBD1 (5 bases). Trimming took off 3 bases at V and 8 bases at J, with 13 bases between the two ends. Germline assignment: CDR1 PRHDT and CDR2 FYEKMQ (reference sequence). CDR3 length: 13 amino acids. CDR3: CASSFGLKGEAFF. The DNA for the CDR3 is TGTGCCAGCAGCTTCGGGCTAAAGGGGGAAGCTTTCTTT.

The chain has TRBV5-1 and TRBJ2-7; 9 bases agree with TRBD2. V lost 0 bases to trimming and J lost 7 bases; unmatched junction nucleotides: 5. The CDR3 covers 14 residues. From germline, CDR1 is SGHRS and CDR2 YFSETQ. This CDR3 reads CASSLGSGSLEQYF. CDR3 nucleotides: TGCGCCAGCAGCTTGGGTAGCGGGAGTCTTGAGCAGTACTTC.

The chain recombines TRBV11-2 with TRBJ2-7, with unresolved D. Looked up from germline, CDR1 is SGHAT and CDR2 is FQNNGV. The CDR3 spans 12 residues. The ends were cut back, 3 bases at V and 3 bases at J, with 6 bases in the middle. The CDR3 region is CASSFNSYEQYF. In DNA, the CDR3 is TGTGCCAGCAGCTTTAACAGCTACGAGCAGTACTTC.

This sequence joins TRBV18 and TRBJ1-4, with 7 bases aligning to TRBD1. The CDR3 spans 14 residues. Trimming at V came to 2 bases and at J to 10 bases, leaving 7 bases not matched to a gene. The germline gives CDR1 KGHSH, CDR2 LQKENI. CDR3 sequence reads: CASSPAHPGGKLFF. CDR3 in DNA: TGTGCCAGCTCACCAGCACATCCAGGGGGAAAACTGTTTTTT.

This clone showed up just a few times. The chain joins TRBV19 to TRBJ1-1, with D maybe TRBD1 (5 bases). Trimming left V 7 bases short and J 1 base short, with 13 bases between. CDR3 size: 14 residues. CDR1 LNHDA and CDR2 SQIVND come from the germline V gene (reference sequence). CDR3 amino acids: CASIQRGWNTEAFF. CDR3 in DNA: TGTGCCAGTATTCAAAGGGGTTGGAACACTGAAGCTTTCTTT. Full variable domain (rest looked up from reference TRBV19 and TRBJ1-1): DGGITQSPKYLFRKEGQNVTLSCEQNLNHDAMYWYRQDPGQGLRLIYYSQIVNDFQKGDIAEGYSVSREKKESFPLTVTSAQKNPTAFYLCASIQRGWNTEAFFGQGTRLTVV.

V is TRBV18 and J is TRBJ2-6; 7 bases match TRBD1. The CDR3 totals 18 residues. V lost 3 bases and J lost 1; bases outside the gene matches: 9. Germline V lookup: CDR1 KGHSH, CDR2 LQKENI. CDR3 amino acids: CASSPVGQLLSGANVLTF. CDR3 nucleotides: TGTGCCAGCTCACCGGTGGGACAGCTCCTGTCTGGGGCCAACGTCCTGACTTTC. Together with reference TRBV18 and TRBJ2-6, the CDR3 gives the full variable domain: NAGVMQNPRHLVRRRGQEARLRCSPMKGHSHVYWYRQLPEEGLKFMVYLQKENIIDESGMPKERFSAEFPKEGPSILRIQQVVRGDSAAYFCASSPVGQLLSGANVLTFGAGSRLTVL.

In DNA form, the CDR3 reads TGTGCCAGCAGCGTAGACGGGACAGGTTCCTACGAGCAGTACTTC. This encodes CASSVDGTGSYEQYF. The chain combines TRBV9 with TRBJ2-7, with 8 bases lining up with TRBD1. This CDR3 is 15 amino acids long. V was pared by 0 bases and J by 1 base, with 3 bases of the junction left unmatched. The germline gives CDR1 SGDLS, CDR2 YYNGEE. The complete variable domain, with remaining parts taken from reference TRBV9 and TRBJ2-7, reads DSGVTQTPKHLITATGQRVTLRCSPRSGDLSVYWYQQSLDQGLQFLIQYYNGEERAKGNILERFSAQQFPDLHSELNLSSLELGDSALYFCASSVDGTGSYEQYFGPGTRLTVT.

This clone was found once. The V call is TRBV30, the J call TRBJ2-1, with 8 positions matching TRBD2. CDR1 GTSNPN and CDR2 SVGIG come from the germline V gene (reference sequence). The CDR3 is made up of 14 amino acids. V shed 5 bases, J shed 4 bases, and the junction held 7 bases outside the gene matches. CDR3 nucleotides: TGTGCCTGGCTGGTCACTAGCGGATACAATGAGCAGTTCTTC. Amino acid sequence: CAWLVTSGYNEQFF.

This clone was seen a handful of times. The CDR3 is CAILNTGELFF. CDR3 coding DNA: TGTGCCATATTAAACACCGGGGAGCTGTTTTTT. The V call is TRBV10-3, the J call TRBJ2-2; no clear D gene. The CDR3 loop spans 11 amino acids. V lost 9 bases to trimming and J lost 2 bases, with 4 bases between them. Germline V gene lookup returns CDR1 ENHRY and CDR2 SYGVKD.

The V gene is TRBV7-8, the J gene TRBJ2-3; possible D gene TRBD1, 7 bases. This CDR3 spans 16 amino acids. Trimming left V 2 bases short and J 3 bases short, with 15 bases between. Germline assignment: CDR1 SGHVS and CDR2 FQNEAQ. The CDR3 DNA follows: TGTGCCAGCAGCTTACCAAAGACAGGGACTACAGATACGCAGTATTTT. Translation: CASSLPKTGTTDTQYF.

The genes are TRBV28 and TRBJ2-7; 7 bases align to TRBD2. This CDR3 region has 15 residues. Germline lookup yields CDR1 MDHEN and CDR2 SYDVKM. Losses at the gene ends were 4 bases for V and 0 bases for J; bases not matched to a gene: 6. The CDR3 loop reads CASSSLLAASYEQYF. The CDR3 nucleotides are TGTGCCAGCAGTTCCCTCCTAGCGGCCTCCTACGAGCAGTACTTC. The full variable domain, with the rest looked up from reference TRBV28 and TRBJ2-7, is DVKVTQSSRYLVKRTGEKVFLECVQDMDHENMFWYRQDPGLGLRLIYFSYDVKMKEKGDIPEGYSVSREKKERFSLILESASTNQTSMYLCASSSLLAASYEQYFGPGTRLTVT.

This clone was detected a few times. This rearrangement joins TRBV7-9 to TRBJ2-3, with 9 bases fitting TRBD1. The trim removed 5 bases at V and 3 bases at J, leaving 3 bases unmatched. Germline V lookup: CDR1 SEHNR, CDR2 FQNEAQ (reference sequence). This CDR3 spans 14 amino acids. CDR3 residues: CASSLGQGTDTQYF. The CDR3 DNA reads as TGTGCCAGCAGCCTCGGACAGGGGACAGATACGCAGTATTTT.

J is TRBJ1-5 and V is TRBV5-1; 7 bases are a match to TRBD1. Looked up from germline, CDR1 is SGHRS and CDR2 is YFSETQ. This CDR3 is built from 15 residues. V was clipped by 3 bases and J by 6 bases; unmatched bases: 9. CDR3 coding DNA: TGCGCCAGCAGCTCGGGAGGGGGCGCGGGTCAGCCCCAGCATTTT. This sequence encodes CASSSGGGAGQPQHF.

This clone has just a few counts. The chain links TRBV5-1 to TRBJ2-1, with TRBD2 matching over 8 bases. Trimming removed 4 bases from V and 5 bases from J; junction bases left unmatched: 5. This CDR3 is built from 14 residues. CDR1 is SGHRS, CDR2 YFSETQ, per germline. CDR3 DNA: TGCGCCAGCAGCGCGGGACTAGATAACAATGAGCAGTTCTTC. Translating it yields CASSAGLDNNEQFF.

The chain is built from TRBV2 and TRBJ2-7, with 7 positions matching TRBD1. The CDR3 extends over 12 amino acids. Germline-derived CDR1 and CDR2 are SNHLY and FYNNEI. Trimming cost V 6 bases and J 1 base; bases outside gene matches: 0. The CDR3 reads CASRTGSYEQYF. The CDR3 nucleotides are TGTGCCAGCAGGACAGGGTCCTACGAGCAGTACTTC.

The chain carries TRBV5-5 and TRBJ2-1; D is unclear. The ends were cut back, 0 bases at V and 4 bases at J, with 5 bases in the middle. This CDR3 has 13 residues. Germline assignment: CDR1 SGHKS and CDR2 YYEKEE (reference sequence). CDR3 sequence: CASSLGYYNEQFF. As DNA, the CDR3 is TGTGCCAGCAGCTTGGGTTATTACAATGAGCAGTTCTTC.

The rearrangement links TRBV2 to TRBJ1-2; D gene unclear. V was pared by 8 bases and J by 5 bases, with 6 bases between. The CDR3 runs to 10 residues. CDR1 and CDR2 from the germline V gene are SNHLY and FYNNEI. The DNA for the CDR3 is TGTGCCAGCCTAGATTATGGCTACACCTTC. This codes for CASLDYGYTF.

This chain joins TRBV7-6 and TRBJ2-1; possibly TRBD2 for D (6 bases). The V and J ends lost 6 bases and 4 bases respectively, with 19 bases between them. Germline V lookup: CDR1 SGHVS, CDR2 FNYEAQ. There are 16 residues in the CDR3. CDR3 sequence (DNA): TGTGCCAGCAGTCCAGGTGGTAGCGGTGATTACAATGAGCAGTTCTTC. Encoded protein: CASSPGGSGDYNEQFF.

This chain connects TRBV3-1 (or the pseudogene TRBV3-2) to TRBJ2-7, with 9 bases matching TRBD2. CDR3 length: 16 residues. The germline V gene has CDR1 LGHDT and CDR2 YNNKEL (reference sequence). Trimming took 4 bases from V and 0 from J; bases not matched to a gene: 7. The CDR3 here is CASSPGLALGSYEQYF. CDR3 bases: TGTGCCAGCAGCCCAGGACTAGCGTTAGGCTCCTACGAGCAGTACTTC.

This CDR3 is CASSFILGAAPTEAFF. The CDR3 DNA is TGTGCCAGCAGCTTTATCTTGGGGGCTGCGCCCACTGAAGCTTTCTTT. The J gene is TRBJ1-1, the V gene TRBV7-2; D possibly corresponds to TRBD1 (6 bases). The ends were cut back, 3 bases at V and 4 bases at J, with 18 bases in the middle. Per the germline V gene, CDR1 is SGHTA and CDR2 is FQGNSA. This CDR3 contains 16 residues.

The gene calls are TRBV3-1 (or the pseudogene TRBV3-2) and TRBJ2-2, with no clear D. The germline CDR1 and CDR2 sequences are LGHDT and YNNKEL (reference sequence). The CDR3 has 13 amino acids. V was pared by 5 bases and J by 5 bases, with 9 bases between. Here the CDR3 reads CASSTTPTGELFF. The CDR3 coding sequence is TGTGCCAGCAGCACGACACCTACCGGGGAGCTGTTTTTT.

The V call is TRBV10-2, the J call TRBJ2-1, with 9 bases that match TRBD2. V trimming: 6 bases; J trimming: 2 bases; junction bases outside the gene matches: 2. The germline CDR1 and CDR2 sequences are WSHSY and SAAADI. The CDR3 has 14 amino acids. The CDR3 protein is CASSRTSAYNEQFF. The CDR3 DNA follows: TGCGCCAGCAGCCGGACTAGCGCCTACAATGAGCAGTTCTTC.